These 16 T cell receptor beta chains were sequenced from one sample in a study of blood T cell repertoires in COVID-19. The method was immunoSEQ multiplex PCR; TCRdb's version includes in-frame clones alone and lacks a portion of them. Of approximately 160,000 clones listed, about 81% are singletons. The sequenced sample was peripheral blood. These receptors came from a human donor in a cohort sampled during active COVID-19.

The J gene is TRBJ1-2, the V gene TRBV4-3; D gene unclear. Germline assignment: CDR1 LGHNA and CDR2 YSLEER. The CDR3 is made up of 13 amino acids. V lost 0 bases to trimming and J lost 5 bases, with 7 bases between them. CDR3 nucleotide sequence: TGCGCCAGCAGCCAAGATCAGGCTTATGGCTACACCTTC. Its translation is CASSQDQAYGYTF.

V and J are TRBV11-3 and TRBJ2-7; D not resolved. This CDR3 spans 13 amino acids. Trimming stripped 5 bases from V and 0 bases from J, with 8 bases between. CDR1 SGHNT and CDR2 YENEEA come from the germline V gene. The CDR3, as DNA: TGTGCCAGCAGCCAATCCTACTCCTACGAGCAGTACTTC. Translated, it gives CASSQSYSYEQYF. Variable domain in full (rest from reference TRBV11-3 and TRBJ2-7): EAGVVQSPRYKIIEKKQPVAFWCNPISGHNTLYWYLQNLGQGPELLIRYENEEAVDDSQLPKDRFSAERLKGVDSTLKIQPAELGDSAVYLCASSQSYSYEQYFGPGTRLTVT.

This clone occurred once. The J gene is TRBJ1-5, the V gene TRBV2; D call uncertain. Germline CDR1 is SNHLY and CDR2 is FYNNEI. V lost 7 bases, J lost 1 base, and 14 bases lay in between. The CDR3 has 15 amino acids. The CDR3 region has the DNA TGTGCCAGCACTTTGGACGGGGTGAGCAATCAGCCCCAGCATTTT. This gives the protein CASTLDGVSNQPQHF.

Comment on this clone: A junction boundary mismatches the germline segment, possibly from a read error. This chain joins TRBV7-7 and TRBJ1-5; tentative D call: TRBD1 (5 bases). The germline CDR1 and CDR2 sequences are SSHAT and FNYEAQ (reference sequence). The CDR3 loop spans 14 amino acids. The CDR3 sequence: CASSPGFGNQPQHF. The CDR3 nucleotides read TGTGCTAGCAGCCCAGGGTTTGGCAATCAGCCCCAGCATTTT. The entire variable domain, with the rest obtained from reference TRBV7-7 and TRBJ1-5, is as follows: GAGVSQSPRYKVTKRGQDVTLRCDPISSHATLYWYQQALGQGPEFLTYFNYEAQPDKSGLPSDRFSAERPEGSISTLTIQRTEQRDSAMYRCASSPGFGNQPQHFGDGTRLSIL.

The rearrangement uses TRBV6-2 or TRBV6-3 and TRBJ1-5; D is ambiguous. The CDR3 totals 20 residues. V lost 4 bases and J 0 bases, leaving 25 bases between the germline ends. Germline loops: CDR1 MNHEY, CDR2 SVGEGT. The CDR3 DNA follows: TGTGCCAGCAGTTCATTCATCGGAGGTTCCGCAGTTTATAGCAATCAGCCCCAGCATTTT. Amino acid sequence: CASSSFIGGSAVYSNQPQHF.

This chain joins TRBV12-3 or TRBV12-4 and TRBJ2-5; TRBD1 matches 9 bases. The CDR3 has 12 amino acids. The trim removed 6 bases at V and 8 bases at J, leaving 4 bases unmatched. In DNA, the CDR3 is TGTGCCAGCAGAAGAACAGGGGGCACCCAGTACTTC. It is translated as CASRRTGGTQYF.

The genes are TRBV5-1 and TRBJ2-2; perhaps TRBD1 as D (8 bases). Germline V gene lookup returns CDR1 SGHRS and CDR2 YFSETQ. The CDR3 loop spans 15 amino acids. V was cut by 2 bases and J by 3 bases, with 11 bases left in between. The CDR3 sequence: CASSLTGGDTGELFF. The CDR3 DNA reads TGCGCCAGCAGCTTAACAGGGGGGGACACCGGGGAGCTGTTTTTT.

The V and J genes are TRBV12-3 or TRBV12-4 and TRBJ2-7, with D unclear. Trimming pared 3 bases from V and 6 bases from J, leaving 9 bases between. This CDR3 region has 12 residues. CDR3 nucleotide sequence: TGTGCCAGCAGTTTCGTAGCAAGCGAGCAGTACTTC. Translation: CASSFVASEQYF.

This CDR3 is CASSPQSGVGNQPQHF. In nucleotides, the CDR3 is TGCGCCAGCAGCCCCCAAAGCGGGGTTGGCAATCAGCCCCAGCATTTT. The V call is TRBV4-1, the J call TRBJ1-5; D not resolved. V was pared by 4 bases and J by 2 bases, with 15 bases between. From germline, CDR1 is MGHRA and CDR2 YSYEKL. The CDR3 is made up of 16 amino acids.

The chain recombines TRBV7-6 with TRBJ2-1, with 7 nucleotides matching TRBD2. CDR1 is SGHVS, CDR2 FNYEAQ, per germline. This CDR3 spans 17 amino acids. V dropped 2 bases and J dropped 4; count of bases not matched to a gene: 11. This CDR3 is CASSLTPLGGGYNEQFF. Written as DNA, the CDR3 is TGTGCCAGCAGCTTAACCCCGCTTGGCGGGGGTTACAATGAGCAGTTCTTC.

The chain is built from TRBV28 and TRBJ1-5; a weak D match, TRBD1 (6 bases). Germline-derived CDR1 and CDR2 are MDHEN and SYDVKM. The V and J ends lost 5 bases and 6 bases respectively, with 14 bases between them. The CDR3 extends over 14 amino acids. CDR3 amino acids: CASSTQGVAQPQHF. CDR3 DNA: TGTGCCAGCAGTACACAGGGAGTAGCTCAGCCCCAGCATTTT.

The chain carries TRBV6-2 or TRBV6-3 and TRBJ2-7, with 7 nucleotides matching TRBD1. The CDR3 consists of 13 residues. V lost 5 bases and J lost 2; bases outside the gene matches: 3. CDR1 is MNHEY, CDR2 SVGEGT, per germline. The CDR3 region is CASSKGQTYEQYF. CDR3 DNA sequence: TGTGCCAGCAGTAAGGGACAGACCTACGAGCAGTACTTC.

This clone was counted a few times. J is TRBJ1-1 and V is TRBV12-5, with 9 bases lining up with TRBD1. This CDR3 contains 17 residues. Germline lookup yields CDR1 LGHNT and CDR2 FRNRAP. The V and J ends lost 3 bases and 4 bases, in that order; junction bases with no gene match: 12. DNA of the CDR3: TGTGCTAGTGGTTTCTGGTCGGGGACAGGGTCCGGCACTGAAGCTTTCTTT. This translates into CASGFWSGTGSGTEAFF. The full variable domain, rest sourced from reference TRBV12-5 and TRBJ1-1, is DARVTQTPRHKVTEMGQEVTMRCQPILGHNTVFWYRQTMMQGLELLAYFRNRAPLDDSGMPKDRFSAEMPDATLATLKIQPSEPRDSAVYFCASGFWSGTGSGTEAFFGQGTRLTVV.

V is TRBV28 and J is TRBJ1-5; D not resolved. This CDR3 has 12 residues. V lost 6 bases and J 8 bases, leaving 11 bases between the germline ends. Germline CDR1 MDHEN, CDR2 SYDVKM. The CDR3 here is CASSINFEPQHF. CDR3 DNA: TGTGCCAGCAGCATCAACTTTGAGCCCCAGCATTTT. The full variable domain, completed using reference TRBV28 and TRBJ1-5, is DVKVTQSSRYLVKRTGEKVFLECVQDMDHENMFWYRQDPGLGLRLIYFSYDVKMKEKGDIPEGYSVSREKKERFSLILESASTNQTSMYLCASSINFEPQHFGDGTRLSIL.

The genes are TRBV6-2 or TRBV6-3 and TRBJ2-7; D unclear. CDR3 length: 11 amino acids. Germline lookup yields CDR1 MNHEY and CDR2 SVGEGT. Deletions cut 4 bases from V and 3 bases from J, with 4 bases between. CDR3 nucleotides: TGTGCCAGCAGTTTCTACTACGAGCAGTACTTC. This gives the protein CASSFYYEQYF.

This chain links TRBV19 with TRBJ1-1, with D tentatively TRBD1 (6 bases). Trimming shortened V by 6 bases and J by 0 bases, and 17 bases separated the two germline ends. In germline, CDR1 is LNHDA, CDR2 SQIVND (reference sequence). The CDR3 runs 16 residues. This CDR3 reads CASRWNQGFVNTEAFF. DNA for the CDR3: TGTGCCAGTAGATGGAATCAGGGGTTCGTGAACACTGAAGCTTTCTTT.